This T cell receptor beta chain was obtained from a study of cytotoxic CD8 clonotypes in ibrutinib-treated CLL. This clone has a handful of counts. The germline CDR1 and CDR2 sequences are MNHEY and SVGAGI. This CDR3 is built from 16 residues. V was pared by 4 bases and J by 1 base, with 17 bases between. Repertoires were generated with immunoSEQ multiplex PCR, while TCRdb's copy carries only in-frame clones and drops some. The sample holds 330,000 or so clones, around 66% seen once. The V and J genes are TRBV6-5 and TRBJ2-7; tentative D call: TRBD2 (6 bases). The TCR was taken from a human donor with chronic lymphocytic leukemia. The sequenced sample was PBMCs, obtained after 36 months of ibrutinib treatment. As DNA, the CDR3 is TGTGCCAGCAGTTTGCAGGGAGCGGAGGGGTCCTACGAGCAGTACTTC. This gives the protein CASSLQGAEGSYEQYF.